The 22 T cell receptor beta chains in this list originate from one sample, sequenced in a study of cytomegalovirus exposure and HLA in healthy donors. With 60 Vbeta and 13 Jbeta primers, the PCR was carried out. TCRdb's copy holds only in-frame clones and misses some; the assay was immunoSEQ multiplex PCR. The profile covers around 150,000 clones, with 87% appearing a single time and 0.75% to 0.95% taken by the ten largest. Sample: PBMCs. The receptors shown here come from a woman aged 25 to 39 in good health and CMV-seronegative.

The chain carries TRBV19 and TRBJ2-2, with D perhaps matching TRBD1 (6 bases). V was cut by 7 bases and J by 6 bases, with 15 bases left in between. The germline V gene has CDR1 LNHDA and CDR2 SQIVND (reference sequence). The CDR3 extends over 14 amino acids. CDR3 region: CASNQQGVAGELFF. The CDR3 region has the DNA TGTGCCAGTAATCAACAGGGCGTCGCCGGGGAGCTGTTTTTT.

CDR3 nucleotides: TGTGCCAGCAGCTTACCCTTCAGACTAGCGGGAGTAGTAAATGAGCAGTTCTTC. Protein sequence: CASSLPFRLAGVVNEQFF. The chain uses TRBV7-9 and TRBJ2-1; 12 bases fit TRBD2. This CDR3 has 18 residues. Germline lookup yields CDR1 SEHNR and CDR2 FQNEAQ (reference sequence). Losses at the gene ends were 2 bases for V and 7 bases for J; bases not matched to a gene: 12. The full variable domain, its missing parts supplied by reference TRBV7-9 and TRBJ2-1, is DTGVSQNPRHKITKRGQNVTFRCDPISEHNRLYWYRQTLGQGPEFLTYFQNEAQLEKSRLLSDRFSAERPKGSFSTLEIQRTEQGDSAMYLCASSLPFRLAGVVNEQFFGPGTRLTVL.

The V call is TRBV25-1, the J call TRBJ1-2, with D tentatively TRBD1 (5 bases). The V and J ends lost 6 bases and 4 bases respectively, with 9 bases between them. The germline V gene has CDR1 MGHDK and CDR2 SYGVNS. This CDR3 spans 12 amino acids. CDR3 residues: CASRGGSYGYTF. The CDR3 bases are TGTGCCAGCAGGGGGGGTTCCTATGGCTACACCTTC.

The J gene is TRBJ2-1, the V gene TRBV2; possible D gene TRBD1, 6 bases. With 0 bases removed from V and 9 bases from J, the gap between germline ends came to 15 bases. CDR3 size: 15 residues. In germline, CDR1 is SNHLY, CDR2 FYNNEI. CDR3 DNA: TGTGCCAGCAGTGAAGCCAGGGGCCCCACCGTTGAGCAGTTCTTC. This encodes CASSEARGPTVEQFF.

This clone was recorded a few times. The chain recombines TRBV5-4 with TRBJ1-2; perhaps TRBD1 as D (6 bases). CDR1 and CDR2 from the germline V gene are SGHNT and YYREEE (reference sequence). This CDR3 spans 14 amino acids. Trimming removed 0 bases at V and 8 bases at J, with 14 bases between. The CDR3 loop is CASSLGDTGRGYTF. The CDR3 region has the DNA TGTGCCAGCAGCTTGGGGGACACCGGGCGAGGCTACACCTTC.

The CDR3: CASSSPGFPEAFF. The CDR3 DNA sequence: TGCGCCAGCAGCTCCCCAGGCTTTCCCGAAGCTTTCTTT. This sequence joins TRBV4-1 and TRBJ1-1, with D uncertain. The CDR3 sequence is 13 residues long. V lost 5 bases and J lost 8, with 15 bases in between. CDR1 is MGHRA, CDR2 YSYEKL, per germline.

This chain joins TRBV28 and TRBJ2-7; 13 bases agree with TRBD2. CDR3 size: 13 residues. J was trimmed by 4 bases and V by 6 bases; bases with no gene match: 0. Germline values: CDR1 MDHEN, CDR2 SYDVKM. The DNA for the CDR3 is TGTGCCAGCAGGACTAGCGGGAGGTACGAGCAGTACTTC. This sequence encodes CASRTSGRYEQYF.

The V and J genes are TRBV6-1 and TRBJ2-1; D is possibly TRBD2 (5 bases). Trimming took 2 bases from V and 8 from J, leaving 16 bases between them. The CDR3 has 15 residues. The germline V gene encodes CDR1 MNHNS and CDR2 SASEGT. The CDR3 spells CASSESSGPWDEQFF. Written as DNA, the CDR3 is TGTGCCAGCAGTGAAAGCAGCGGACCTTGGGATGAGCAGTTCTTC.

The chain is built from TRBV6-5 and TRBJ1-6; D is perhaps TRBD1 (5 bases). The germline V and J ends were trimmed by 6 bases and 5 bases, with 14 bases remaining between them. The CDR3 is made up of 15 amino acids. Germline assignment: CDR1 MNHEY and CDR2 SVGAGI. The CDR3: CASSRNDRNNSPLHF. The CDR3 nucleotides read TGTGCCAGCAGCCGAAATGACAGAAATAATTCACCCCTCCACTTT.

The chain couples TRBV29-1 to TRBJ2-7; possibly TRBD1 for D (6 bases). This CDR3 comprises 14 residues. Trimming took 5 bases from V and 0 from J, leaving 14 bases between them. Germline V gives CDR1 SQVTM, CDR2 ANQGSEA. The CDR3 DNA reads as TGCAGCGTTCTTTGGCAGGGGACCTCCTACGAGCAGTACTTC. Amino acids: CSVLWQGTSYEQYF.

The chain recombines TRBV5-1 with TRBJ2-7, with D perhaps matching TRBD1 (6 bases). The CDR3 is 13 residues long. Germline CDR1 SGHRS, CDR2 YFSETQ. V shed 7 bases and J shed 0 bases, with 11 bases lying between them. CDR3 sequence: CASHQGSSYEQYF. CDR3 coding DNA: TGCGCCAGCCACCAGGGGAGCTCCTACGAGCAGTACTTC.

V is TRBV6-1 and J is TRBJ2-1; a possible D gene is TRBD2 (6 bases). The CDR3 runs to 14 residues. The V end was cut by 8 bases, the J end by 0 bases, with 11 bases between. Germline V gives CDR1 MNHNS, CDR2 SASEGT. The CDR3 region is CASERAGSYNEQFF. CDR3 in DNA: TGTGCCAGCGAAAGAGCGGGCTCCTACAATGAGCAGTTCTTC.

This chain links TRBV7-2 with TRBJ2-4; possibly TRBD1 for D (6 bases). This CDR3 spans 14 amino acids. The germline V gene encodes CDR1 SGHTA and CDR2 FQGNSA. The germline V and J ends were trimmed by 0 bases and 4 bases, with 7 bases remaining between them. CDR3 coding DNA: TGTGCCAGCAGCTTAGCCCAGGGGAAAAACATTCAGTACTTC. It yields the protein CASSLAQGKNIQYF.

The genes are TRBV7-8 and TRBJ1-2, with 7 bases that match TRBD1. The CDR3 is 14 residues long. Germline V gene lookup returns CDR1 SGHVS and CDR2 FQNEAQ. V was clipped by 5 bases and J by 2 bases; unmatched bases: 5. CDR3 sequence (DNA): TGTGCCAGCAGCGCGTCGGGACAGAACTATGGCTACACCTTC. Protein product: CASSASGQNYGYTF.

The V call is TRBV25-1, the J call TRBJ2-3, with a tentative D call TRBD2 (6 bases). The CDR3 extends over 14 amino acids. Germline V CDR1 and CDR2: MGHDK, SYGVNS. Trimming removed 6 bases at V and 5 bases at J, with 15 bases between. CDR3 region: CASREGTPKDTQYF. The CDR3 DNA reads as TGTGCCAGCAGGGAGGGGACGCCGAAAGATACGCAGTATTTT.

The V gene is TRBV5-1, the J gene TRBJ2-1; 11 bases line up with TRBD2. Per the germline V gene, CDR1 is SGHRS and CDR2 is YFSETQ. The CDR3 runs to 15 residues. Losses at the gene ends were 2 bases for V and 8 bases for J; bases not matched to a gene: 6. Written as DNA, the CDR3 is TGCGCCAGCAGCTTTAGCGGGAGGGCCTTCGATGAGCAGTTCTTC. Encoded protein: CASSFSGRAFDEQFF.

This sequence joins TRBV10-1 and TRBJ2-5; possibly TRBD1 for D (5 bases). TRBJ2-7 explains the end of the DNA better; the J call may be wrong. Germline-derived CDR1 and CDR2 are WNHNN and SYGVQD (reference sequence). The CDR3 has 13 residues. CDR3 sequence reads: CASSEWQGDEQYF. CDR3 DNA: TGCGCCAGCAGTGAGTGGCAGGGTGACGAGCAGTACTTC.

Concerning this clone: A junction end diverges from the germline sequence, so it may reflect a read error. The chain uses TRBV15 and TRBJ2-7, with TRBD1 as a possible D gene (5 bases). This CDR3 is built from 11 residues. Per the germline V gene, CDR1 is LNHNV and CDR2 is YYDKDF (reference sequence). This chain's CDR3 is CATSRAGFLDF. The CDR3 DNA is TGTGCCACCAGCAGAGCAGGGTTCCTTGACTTC.

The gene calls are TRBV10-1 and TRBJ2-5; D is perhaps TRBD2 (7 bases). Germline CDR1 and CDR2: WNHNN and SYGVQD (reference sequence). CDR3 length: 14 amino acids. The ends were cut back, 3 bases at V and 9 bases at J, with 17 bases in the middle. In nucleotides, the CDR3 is TGCGCCAGCAGTGAACTACGGGGGGCTAAGGCCCAGTACTTC. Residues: CASSELRGAKAQYF.

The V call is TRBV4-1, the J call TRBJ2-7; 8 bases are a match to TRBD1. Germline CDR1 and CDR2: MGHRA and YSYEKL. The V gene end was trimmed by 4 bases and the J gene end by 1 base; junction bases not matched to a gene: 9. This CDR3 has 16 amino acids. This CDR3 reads CASSPIKRTGSYEQYF. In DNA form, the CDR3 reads TGCGCCAGCAGCCCGATAAAAAGGACAGGGTCCTACGAGCAGTACTTC.

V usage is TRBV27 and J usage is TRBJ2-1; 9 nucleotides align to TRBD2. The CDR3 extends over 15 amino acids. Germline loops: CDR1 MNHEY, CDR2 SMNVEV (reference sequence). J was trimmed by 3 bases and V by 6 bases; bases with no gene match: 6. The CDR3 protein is CASRRLAELYNEQFF. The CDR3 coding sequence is TGTGCCAGCAGGAGACTAGCGGAGCTCTACAATGAGCAGTTCTTC.

DNA of the CDR3: TGTGCCAGCAGCGACAGCCCCCGCGCCCAAGGACGCTACACCTTC. Translated, it gives CASSDSPRAQGRYTF. The V call is TRBV11-2, the J call TRBJ1-2; maybe TRBD1 (5 bases). This CDR3 region has 15 residues. V was trimmed by 5 bases and J by 9 bases, leaving 22 bases between them. Germline V gives CDR1 SGHAT, CDR2 FQNNGV.